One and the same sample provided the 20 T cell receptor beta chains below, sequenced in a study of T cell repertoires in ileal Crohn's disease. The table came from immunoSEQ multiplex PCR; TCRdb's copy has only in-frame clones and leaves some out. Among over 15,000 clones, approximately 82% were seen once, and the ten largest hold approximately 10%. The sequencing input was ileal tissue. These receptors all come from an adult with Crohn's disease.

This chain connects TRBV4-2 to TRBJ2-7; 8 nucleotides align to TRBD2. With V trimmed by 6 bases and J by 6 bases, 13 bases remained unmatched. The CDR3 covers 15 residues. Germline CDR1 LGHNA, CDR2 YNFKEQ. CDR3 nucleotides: TGTGCCAGCAGTCGTCCGGGGGGGAGGGGAGTCGAGCAGTACTTC. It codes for CASSRPGGRGVEQYF.

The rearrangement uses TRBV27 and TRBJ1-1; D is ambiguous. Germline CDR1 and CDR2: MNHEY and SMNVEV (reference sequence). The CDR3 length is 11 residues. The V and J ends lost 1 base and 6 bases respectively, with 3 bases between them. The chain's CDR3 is CASSLYSEAFF. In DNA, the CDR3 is TGTGCCAGCAGTTTATACTCTGAAGCTTTCTTT.

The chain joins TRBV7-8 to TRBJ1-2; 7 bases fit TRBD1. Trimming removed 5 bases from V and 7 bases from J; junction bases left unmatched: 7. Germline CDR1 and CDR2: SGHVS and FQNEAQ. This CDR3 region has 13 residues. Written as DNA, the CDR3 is TGTGCCAGCAGCACAGGGACAGCACTTGGCTACACCTTC. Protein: CASSTGTALGYTF. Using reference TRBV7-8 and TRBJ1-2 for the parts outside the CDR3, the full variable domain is GAGVSQSPRYKVAKRGQDVALRCDPISGHVSLFWYQQALGQGPEFLTYFQNEAQLDKSGLPSDRFFAERPEGSVSTLKIQRTQQEDSAVYLCASSTGTALGYTFGSGTRLTVV.

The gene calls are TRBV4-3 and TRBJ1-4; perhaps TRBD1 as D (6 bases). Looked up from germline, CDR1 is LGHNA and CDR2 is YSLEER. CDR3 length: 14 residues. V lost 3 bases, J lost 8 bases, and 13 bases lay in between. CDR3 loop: CASSHLTGQEKLFF. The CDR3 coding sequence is TGCGCCAGCAGCCACCTGACAGGTCAGGAAAAACTGTTTTTT.

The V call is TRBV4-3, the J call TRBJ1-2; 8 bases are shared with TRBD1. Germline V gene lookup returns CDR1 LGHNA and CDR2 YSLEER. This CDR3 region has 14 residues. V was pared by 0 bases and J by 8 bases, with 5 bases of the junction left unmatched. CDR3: CASSQDPRGLGYTF. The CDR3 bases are TGCGCCAGCAGCCAAGATCCCAGGGGGCTGGGCTACACCTTC.

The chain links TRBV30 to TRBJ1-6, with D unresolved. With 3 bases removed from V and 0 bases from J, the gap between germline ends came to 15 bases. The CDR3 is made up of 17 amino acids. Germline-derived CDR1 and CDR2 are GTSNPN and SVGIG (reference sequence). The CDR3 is CAWSQFKSSSYNSPLHF. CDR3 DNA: TGTGCCTGGAGCCAATTTAAATCGAGCTCCTATAATTCACCCCTCCACTTT.

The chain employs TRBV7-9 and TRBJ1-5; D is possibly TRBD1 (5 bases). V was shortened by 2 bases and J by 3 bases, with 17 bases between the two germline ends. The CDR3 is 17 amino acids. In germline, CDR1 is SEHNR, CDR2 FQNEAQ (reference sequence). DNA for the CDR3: TGTGCCAGCAGCTTACAGGGCGGTTCAGGGAACAATCAGCCCCAGCATTTT. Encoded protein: CASSLQGGSGNNQPQHF.

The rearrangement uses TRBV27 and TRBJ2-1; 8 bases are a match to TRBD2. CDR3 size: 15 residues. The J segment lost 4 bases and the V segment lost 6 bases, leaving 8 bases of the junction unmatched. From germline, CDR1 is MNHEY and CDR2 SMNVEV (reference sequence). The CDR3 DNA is TGTGCCAGCAGCACCGGGAGGGGGATTTACAATGAGCAGTTCTTC. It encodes CASSTGRGIYNEQFF.

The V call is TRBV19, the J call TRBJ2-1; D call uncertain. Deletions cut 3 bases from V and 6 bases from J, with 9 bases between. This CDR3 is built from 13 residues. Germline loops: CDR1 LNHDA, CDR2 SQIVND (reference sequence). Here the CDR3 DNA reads TGTGCCAGTAGTATTTGGCGAGGCAATGAGCAGTTCTTC. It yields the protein CASSIWRGNEQFF.

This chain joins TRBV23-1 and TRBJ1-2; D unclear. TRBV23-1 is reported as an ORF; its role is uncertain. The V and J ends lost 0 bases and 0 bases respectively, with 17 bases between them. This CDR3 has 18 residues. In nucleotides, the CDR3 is TGCGCCAGCAGTCAATCTAGAGGCGGATTAAAGTCTAACTATGGCTACACCTTC. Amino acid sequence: CASSQSRGGLKSNYGYTF.

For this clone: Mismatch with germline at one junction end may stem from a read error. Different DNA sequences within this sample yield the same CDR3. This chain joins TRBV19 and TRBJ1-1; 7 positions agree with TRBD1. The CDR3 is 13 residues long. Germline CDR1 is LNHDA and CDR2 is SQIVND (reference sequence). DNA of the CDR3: TGTGCCAGTAATAACAGGGGCGTCACTGAAGCCTTCTTT. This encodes CASNNRGVTEAFF.

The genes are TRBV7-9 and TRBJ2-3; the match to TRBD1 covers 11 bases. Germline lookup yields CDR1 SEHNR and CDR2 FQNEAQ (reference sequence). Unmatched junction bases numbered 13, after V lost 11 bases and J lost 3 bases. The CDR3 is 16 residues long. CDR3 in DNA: TGTGCCCTAGAGGACAGGGGGCTGAGGAGTACAGATACGCAGTATTTT. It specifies CALEDRGLRSTDTQYF.

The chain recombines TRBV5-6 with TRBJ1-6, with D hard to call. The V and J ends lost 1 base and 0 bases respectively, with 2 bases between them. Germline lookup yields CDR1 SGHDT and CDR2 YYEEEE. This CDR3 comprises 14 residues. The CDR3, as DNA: TGTGCCAGCAGCTTGCGCTCCTATAATTCACCCCTCCACTTT. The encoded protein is CASSLRSYNSPLHF.

In DNA form, the CDR3 reads TGTGCCAGCAGCTTAGCGGGGGGGGGTCGGGGAATAAACTATGGCTACACCTTC. It yields the protein CASSLAGGGRGINYGYTF. The chain employs TRBV7-2 and TRBJ1-2; D is perhaps TRBD1 (5 bases). The germline V gene encodes CDR1 SGHTA and CDR2 FQGNSA. The CDR3 sequence is 18 residues long. Deletions cut 0 bases from V and 2 bases from J, with 19 bases between.

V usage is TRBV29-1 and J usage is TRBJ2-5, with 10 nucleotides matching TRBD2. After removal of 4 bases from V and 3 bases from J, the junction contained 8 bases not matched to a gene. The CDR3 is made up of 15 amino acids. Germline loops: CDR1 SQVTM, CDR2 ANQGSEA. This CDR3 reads CSVGPSGGIEETQYF. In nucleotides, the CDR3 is TGCAGCGTTGGCCCTAGCGGGGGTATTGAAGAGACCCAGTACTTC.

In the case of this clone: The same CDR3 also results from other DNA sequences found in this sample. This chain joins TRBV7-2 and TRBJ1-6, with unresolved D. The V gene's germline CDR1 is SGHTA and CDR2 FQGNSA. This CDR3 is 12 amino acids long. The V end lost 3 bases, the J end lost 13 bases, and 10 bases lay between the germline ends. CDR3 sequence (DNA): TGTGCCAGCAGCTTTTCACAGTCCCCCCTCCACTTT. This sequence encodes CASSFSQSPLHF.

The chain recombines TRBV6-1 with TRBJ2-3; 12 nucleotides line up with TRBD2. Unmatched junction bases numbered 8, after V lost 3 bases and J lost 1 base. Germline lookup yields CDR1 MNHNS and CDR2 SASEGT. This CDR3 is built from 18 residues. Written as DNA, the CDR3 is TGTGCCAGCAGTGAGACTAGCGGGGGCCGTAGTGGCACAGATACGCAGTATTTT. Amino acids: CASSETSGGRSGTDTQYF.

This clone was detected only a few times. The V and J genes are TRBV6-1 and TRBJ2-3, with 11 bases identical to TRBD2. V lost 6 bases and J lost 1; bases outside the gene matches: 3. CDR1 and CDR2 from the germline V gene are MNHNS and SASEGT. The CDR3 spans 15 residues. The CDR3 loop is CASSISGGGTDTQYF. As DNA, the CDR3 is TGTGCCAGCAGCATTAGCGGGGGGGGCACAGATACGCAGTATTTT.

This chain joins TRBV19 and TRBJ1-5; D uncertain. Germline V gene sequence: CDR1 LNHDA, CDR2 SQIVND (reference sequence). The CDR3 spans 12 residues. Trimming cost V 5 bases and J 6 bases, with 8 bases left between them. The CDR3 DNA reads TGTGCCAGTAGTCTGCGGGCTCAGCCCCAGCATTTT. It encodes CASSLRAQPQHF. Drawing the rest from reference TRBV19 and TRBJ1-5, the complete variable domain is DGGITQSPKYLFRKEGQNVTLSCEQNLNHDAMYWYRQDPGQGLRLIYYSQIVNDFQKGDIAEGYSVSREKKESFPLTVTSAQKNPTAFYLCASSLRAQPQHFGDGTRLSIL.

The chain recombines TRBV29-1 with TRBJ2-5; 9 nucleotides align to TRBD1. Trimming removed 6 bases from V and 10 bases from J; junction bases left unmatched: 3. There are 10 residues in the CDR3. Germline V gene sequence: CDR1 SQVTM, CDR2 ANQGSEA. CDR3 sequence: CSVRDRVQYF. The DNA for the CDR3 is TGCAGCGTCCGGGACAGGGTCCAGTACTTC.